These 4 T cell receptor beta chains share one sample of origin, sequenced in a study of blood T cell repertoires in COVID-19. The table came from immunoSEQ multiplex PCR; TCRdb's copy has only in-frame clones and leaves some out. The table has about 50,000 clones, about 88% seen once; the top ten hold around two fifths. Sequencing was performed on peripheral blood. The receptors derive from a woman aged 55-69 years with COVID-19, enrolled during active disease.

The V and J genes are TRBV6-1 and TRBJ2-7, with D perhaps matching TRBD2 (6 bases). Germline CDR1 is MNHNS and CDR2 is SASEGT. The germline V and J ends were trimmed by 1 base and 2 bases, with 27 bases remaining between them. The CDR3 is made up of 20 amino acids. Here the CDR3 DNA reads TGTGCCAGCAGTGAAGAAGGAGGGGCCCTAAGACTAGGTGGTACCTACGAGCAGTACTTC. Its translation is CASSEEGGALRLGGTYEQYF.

CDR3 amino acids: CASSSSGTSYNEQFF. CDR3 bases: TGTGCCAGCAGCTCCTCCGGGACTTCGTACAATGAGCAGTTCTTC. The chain joins TRBV7-9 to TRBJ2-1, with D perhaps TRBD2 (6 bases). The CDR3 contains 15 residues. CDR1 and CDR2 from the germline V gene are SEHNR and FQNEAQ (reference sequence). The germline V and J ends were trimmed by 4 bases and 4 bases, with 14 bases remaining between them.

This chain links TRBV19 with TRBJ1-5; 9 positions agree with TRBD1. CDR3 length: 14 amino acids. The V gene end was trimmed by 7 bases and the J gene end by 4 bases; junction bases not matched to a gene: 5. The germline CDR1 and CDR2 sequences are LNHDA and SQIVND (reference sequence). The CDR3 DNA sequence: TGTGCCAGTACCCCCGACAGGGGGAATCAGCCCCAGCATTTT. This codes for CASTPDRGNQPQHF.

This chain uses TRBV6-2 or TRBV6-3 with TRBJ2-1, with TRBD2 matching 13 bases. J was trimmed by 6 bases and V by 5 bases; bases with no gene match: 13. The V gene's germline CDR1 is MNHEY and CDR2 SVGEGT. The CDR3 is made up of 18 amino acids. CDR3 sequence: CASSDLPGLAGWGNEQFF. The CDR3 DNA is TGTGCCAGCAGTGACCTACCGGGACTAGCGGGGTGGGGCAATGAGCAGTTCTTC.